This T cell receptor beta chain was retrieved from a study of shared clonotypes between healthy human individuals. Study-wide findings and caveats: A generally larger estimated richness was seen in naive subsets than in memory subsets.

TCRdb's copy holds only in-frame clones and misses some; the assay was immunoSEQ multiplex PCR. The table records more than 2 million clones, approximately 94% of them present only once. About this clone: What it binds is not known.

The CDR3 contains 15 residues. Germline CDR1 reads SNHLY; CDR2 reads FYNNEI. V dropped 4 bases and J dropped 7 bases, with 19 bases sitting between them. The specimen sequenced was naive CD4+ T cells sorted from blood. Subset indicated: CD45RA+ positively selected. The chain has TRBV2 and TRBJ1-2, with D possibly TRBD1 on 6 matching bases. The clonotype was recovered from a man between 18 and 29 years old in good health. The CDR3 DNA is TGTGCCAGCAGTGTTACACCGGGACACCAGTTTGGCTACACCTTC. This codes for CASSVTPGHQFGYTF.